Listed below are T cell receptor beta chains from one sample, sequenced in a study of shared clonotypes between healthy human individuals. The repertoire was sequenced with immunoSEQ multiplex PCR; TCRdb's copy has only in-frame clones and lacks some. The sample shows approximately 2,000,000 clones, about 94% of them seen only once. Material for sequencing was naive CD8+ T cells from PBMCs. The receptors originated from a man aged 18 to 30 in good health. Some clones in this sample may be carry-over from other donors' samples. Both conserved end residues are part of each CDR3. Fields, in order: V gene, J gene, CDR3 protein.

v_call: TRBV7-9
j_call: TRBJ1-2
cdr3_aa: CASSSDIKAGYTF

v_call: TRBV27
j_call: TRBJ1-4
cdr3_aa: CASSLTGVGEKLFF

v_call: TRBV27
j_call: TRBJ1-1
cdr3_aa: CATLPGTGDGQAFF

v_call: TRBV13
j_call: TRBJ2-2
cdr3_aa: CASSSPGVYTGELFF

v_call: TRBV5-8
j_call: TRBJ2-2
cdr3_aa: CASSSGTSGNTGELFF

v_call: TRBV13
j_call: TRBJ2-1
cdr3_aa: CASSLVVGVGYNEQFF

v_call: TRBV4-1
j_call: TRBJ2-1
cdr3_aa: CASSQGNEQFF

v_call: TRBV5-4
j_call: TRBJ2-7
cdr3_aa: CASSLGYEQYF

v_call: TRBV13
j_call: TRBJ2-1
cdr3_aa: CASSLQAGGSDNEQFF

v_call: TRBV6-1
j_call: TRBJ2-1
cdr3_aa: CASSEGTQTILSYNEQFF

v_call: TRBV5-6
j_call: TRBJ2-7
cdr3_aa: CASSLAAGTYEQYF

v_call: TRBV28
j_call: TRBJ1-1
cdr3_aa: CASRLLPEGQGTNTEAFF

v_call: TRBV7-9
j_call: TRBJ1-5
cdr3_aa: CASSSPYDQPQHF

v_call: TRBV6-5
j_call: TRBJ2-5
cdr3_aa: CASSPGLPQETQYF

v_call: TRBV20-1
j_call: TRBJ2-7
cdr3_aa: CSADRGGEQYF

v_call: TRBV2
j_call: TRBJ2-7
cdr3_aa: CASSEPGRGGEQYF

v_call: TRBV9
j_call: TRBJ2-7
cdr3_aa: CASSAQQGPLLYEQYF

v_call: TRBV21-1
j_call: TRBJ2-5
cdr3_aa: CASSKVRGETQYF

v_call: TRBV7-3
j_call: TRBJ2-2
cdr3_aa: CASSLKKTVHTGELFF

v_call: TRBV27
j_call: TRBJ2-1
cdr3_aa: CASSLGGFNNEQFF

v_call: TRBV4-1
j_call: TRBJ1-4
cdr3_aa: CASSPIRGLSEKLFF

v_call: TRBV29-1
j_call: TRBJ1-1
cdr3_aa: CSVLSGAGEAFF

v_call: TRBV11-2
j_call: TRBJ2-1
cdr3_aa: CASSLWIGGSYNEQFF

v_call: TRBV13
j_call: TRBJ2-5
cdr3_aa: CASSPQDRPKETQYF

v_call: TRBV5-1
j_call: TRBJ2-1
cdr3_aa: CASSYANGPSPYNEQFF

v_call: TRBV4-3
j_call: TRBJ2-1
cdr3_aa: CASSQASRSSYNEQFF

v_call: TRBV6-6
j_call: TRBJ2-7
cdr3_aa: CASSYSEGTYEQYF

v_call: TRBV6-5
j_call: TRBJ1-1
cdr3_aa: CASSSRQGEAFF

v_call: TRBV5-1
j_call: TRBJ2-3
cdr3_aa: CASSEGARVLTDTQYF

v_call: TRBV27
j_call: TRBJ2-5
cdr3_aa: CASSLSTERETQYF

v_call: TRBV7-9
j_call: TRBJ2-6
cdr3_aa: CASSLGVSSGANVLTF

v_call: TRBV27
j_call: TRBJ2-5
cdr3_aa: CASRPGLAYQETQYF

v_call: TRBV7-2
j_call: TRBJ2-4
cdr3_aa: CASSPRREETVKNIQYF

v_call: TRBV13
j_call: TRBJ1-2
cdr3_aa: CASSSRDSNYGYTF

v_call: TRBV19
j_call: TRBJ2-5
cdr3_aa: CASRPLAGGGETQYF

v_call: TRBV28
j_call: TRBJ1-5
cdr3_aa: CASTTEGARRQPQHF

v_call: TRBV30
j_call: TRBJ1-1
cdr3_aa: CAWSVDRNTEAFF

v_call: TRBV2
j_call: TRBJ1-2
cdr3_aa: CASSGTGTATNYGYTF

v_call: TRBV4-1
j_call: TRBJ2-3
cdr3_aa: CASSQTGLGGDTQYF